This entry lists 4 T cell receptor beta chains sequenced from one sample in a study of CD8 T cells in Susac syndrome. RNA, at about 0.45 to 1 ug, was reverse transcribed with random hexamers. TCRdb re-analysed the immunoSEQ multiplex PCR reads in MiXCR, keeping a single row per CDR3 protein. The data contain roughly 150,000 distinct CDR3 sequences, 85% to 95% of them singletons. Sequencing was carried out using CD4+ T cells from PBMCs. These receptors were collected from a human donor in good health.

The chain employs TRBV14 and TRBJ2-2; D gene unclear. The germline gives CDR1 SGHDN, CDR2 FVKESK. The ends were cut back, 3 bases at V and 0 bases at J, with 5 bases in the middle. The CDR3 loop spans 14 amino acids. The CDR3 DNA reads TGTGCCAGCAGCCACGCCACGAACACCGGGGAGCTGTTTTTT. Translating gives CASSHATNTGELFF. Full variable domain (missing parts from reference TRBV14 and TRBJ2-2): EAGVTQFPSHSVIEKGQTVTLRCDPISGHDNLYWYRRVMGKEIKFLLHFVKESKQDESGMPNNRFLAERTGGTYSTLKVQPAELEDSGVYFCASSHATNTGELFFGEGSRLTVL.

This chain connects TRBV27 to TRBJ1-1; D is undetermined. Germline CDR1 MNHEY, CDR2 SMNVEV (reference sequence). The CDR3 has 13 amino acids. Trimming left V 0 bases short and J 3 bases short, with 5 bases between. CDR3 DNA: TGTGCCAGCAGTTTATCCCTTGACACTGAAGCTTTCTTT. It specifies CASSLSLDTEAFF.

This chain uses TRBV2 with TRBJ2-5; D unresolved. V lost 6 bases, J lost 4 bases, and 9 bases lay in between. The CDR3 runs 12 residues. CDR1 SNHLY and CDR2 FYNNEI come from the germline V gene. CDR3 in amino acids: CASRGRRETQYF. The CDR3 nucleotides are TGTGCCAGCAGGGGCCGCCGAGAGACCCAGTACTTC.

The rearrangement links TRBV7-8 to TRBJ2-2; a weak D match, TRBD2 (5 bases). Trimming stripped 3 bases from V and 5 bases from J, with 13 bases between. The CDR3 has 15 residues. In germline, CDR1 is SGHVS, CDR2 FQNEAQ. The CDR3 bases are TGTGCCAGCAGCTTGAGTAACGGGGTTACCGGGGAGCTGTTTTTT. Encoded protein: CASSLSNGVTGELFF. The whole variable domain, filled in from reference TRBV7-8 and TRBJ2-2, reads GAGVSQSPRYKVAKRGQDVALRCDPISGHVSLFWYQQALGQGPEFLTYFQNEAQLDKSGLPSDRFFAERPEGSVSTLKIQRTQQEDSAVYLCASSLSNGVTGELFFGEGSRLTVL.